This T cell receptor (beta chain) was sequenced in a study of glioma-infiltrating T cells. Germline V CDR1 and CDR2: MNHEY, SMNVEV (reference sequence). The CDR3 spans 14 residues. Germline trimming cut 3 bases from V and 3 bases from J; bases unmatched to any gene: 3. Overall study results and limits: Gliomas, especially low-grade, showed above-expected tissue-blood divergence; non-neoplastic patients showed below.

Amplification of TCR alpha and beta CDR3 regions from RNA used iRepertoire nested multiplex PCR. For one-step reverse transcription and amplification, about 85-400 ng of tissue mRNA or PBMC total RNA was used. Via MiXCR, TCRdb re-called the multiplex PCR reads, giving one row per CDR3 protein. Altogether fewer than 200,000 distinct CDR3 sequences are present, around 30% being singletons, with the ten largest covering 20% to 25%. This clonotype came up many times. Its antigen is still unknown. V usage is TRBV27 and J usage is TRBJ2-7; 9 positions agree with TRBD2. Source material: glioma tissue, nonneoplastic brain tissue, or PBMCs (not recorded which). The sequence came from a human donor with low-grade glioma or glioblastoma, undergoing nonglioma brain surgery, or in good health (not recorded which). The CDR3 loop is CASSFRAGGYEQYF. As DNA, the CDR3 is TGTGCCAGCAGTTTTAGAGCGGGAGGCTACGAGCAGTACTTC.